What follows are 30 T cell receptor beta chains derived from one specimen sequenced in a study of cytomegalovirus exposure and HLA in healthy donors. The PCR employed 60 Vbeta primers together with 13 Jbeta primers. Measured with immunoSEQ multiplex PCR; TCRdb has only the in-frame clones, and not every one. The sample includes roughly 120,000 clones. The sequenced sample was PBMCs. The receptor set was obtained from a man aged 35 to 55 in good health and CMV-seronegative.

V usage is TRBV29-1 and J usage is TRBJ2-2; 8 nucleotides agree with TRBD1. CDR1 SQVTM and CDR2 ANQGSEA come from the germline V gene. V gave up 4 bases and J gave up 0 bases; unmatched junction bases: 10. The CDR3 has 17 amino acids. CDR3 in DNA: TGCAGCGTTGCTAGGGACAGGCTGGCCTCGAACACCGGGGAGCTGTTTTTT. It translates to CSVARDRLASNTGELFF.

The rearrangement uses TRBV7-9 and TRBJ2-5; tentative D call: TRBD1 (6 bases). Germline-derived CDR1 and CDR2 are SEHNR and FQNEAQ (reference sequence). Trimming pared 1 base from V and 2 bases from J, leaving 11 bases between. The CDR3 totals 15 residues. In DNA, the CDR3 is TGTGCCAGCAGCTTAGGAACAGGGTTTCAAGAGACCCAGTACTTC. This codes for CASSLGTGFQETQYF.

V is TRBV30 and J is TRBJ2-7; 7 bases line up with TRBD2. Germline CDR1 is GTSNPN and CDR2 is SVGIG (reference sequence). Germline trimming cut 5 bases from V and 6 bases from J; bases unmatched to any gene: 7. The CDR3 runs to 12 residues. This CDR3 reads CAWGRGLGEQYF. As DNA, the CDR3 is TGTGCCTGGGGGCGGGGGTTGGGCGAGCAGTACTTC.

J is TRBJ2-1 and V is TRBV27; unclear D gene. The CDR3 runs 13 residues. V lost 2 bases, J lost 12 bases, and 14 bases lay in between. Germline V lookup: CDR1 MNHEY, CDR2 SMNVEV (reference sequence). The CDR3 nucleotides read TGTGCCAGCAGTTTAGCCGGTAATAATAGGCAGTTCTTC. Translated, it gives CASSLAGNNRQFF.

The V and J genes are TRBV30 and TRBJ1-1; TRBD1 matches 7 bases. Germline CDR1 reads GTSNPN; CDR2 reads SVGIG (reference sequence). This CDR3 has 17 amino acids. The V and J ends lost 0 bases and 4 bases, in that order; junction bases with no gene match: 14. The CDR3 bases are TGTGCCTGGAGTGTACCCCTCTCCTACAGGGGTGGCACTGAAGCTTTCTTT. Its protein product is CAWSVPLSYRGGTEAFF.

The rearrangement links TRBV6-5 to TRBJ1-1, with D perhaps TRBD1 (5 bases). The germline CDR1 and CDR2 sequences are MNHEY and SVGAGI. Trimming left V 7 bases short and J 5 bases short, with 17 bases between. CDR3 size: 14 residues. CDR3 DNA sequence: TGTGCCAGCAAGGTGGGGCCCCGAACGACTGAAGCTTTCTTT. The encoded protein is CASKVGPRTTEAFF.

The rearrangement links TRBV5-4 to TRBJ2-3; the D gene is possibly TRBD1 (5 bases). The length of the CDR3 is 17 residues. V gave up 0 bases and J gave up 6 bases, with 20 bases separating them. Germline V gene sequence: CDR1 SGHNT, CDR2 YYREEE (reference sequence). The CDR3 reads CASSLADSWVTLDTQYF. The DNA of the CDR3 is TGTGCCAGCAGCTTGGCAGACAGCTGGGTCACATTGGATACGCAGTATTTT.

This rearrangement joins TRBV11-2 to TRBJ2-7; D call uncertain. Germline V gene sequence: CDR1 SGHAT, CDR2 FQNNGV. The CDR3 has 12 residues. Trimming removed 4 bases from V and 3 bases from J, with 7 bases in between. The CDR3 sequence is CASSSTNYEQYF. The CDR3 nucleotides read TGTGCCAGCAGCTCTACTAACTACGAGCAGTACTTC.

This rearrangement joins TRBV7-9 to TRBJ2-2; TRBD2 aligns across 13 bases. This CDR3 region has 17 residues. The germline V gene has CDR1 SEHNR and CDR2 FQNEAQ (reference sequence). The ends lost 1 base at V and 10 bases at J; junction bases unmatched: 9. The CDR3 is CASSLGTGTSGIEELFF. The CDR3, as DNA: TGTGCCAGCAGCTTAGGAACCGGGACTAGCGGGATAGAGGAGCTGTTTTTT.

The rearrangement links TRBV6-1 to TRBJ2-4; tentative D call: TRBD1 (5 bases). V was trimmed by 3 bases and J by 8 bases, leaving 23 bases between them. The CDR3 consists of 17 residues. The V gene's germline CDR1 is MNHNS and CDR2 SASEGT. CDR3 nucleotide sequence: TGTGCCAGCAGTGACCCCTTTAGGACCGATCCCAGGGACATTCAGTACTTC. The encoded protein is CASSDPFRTDPRDIQYF.

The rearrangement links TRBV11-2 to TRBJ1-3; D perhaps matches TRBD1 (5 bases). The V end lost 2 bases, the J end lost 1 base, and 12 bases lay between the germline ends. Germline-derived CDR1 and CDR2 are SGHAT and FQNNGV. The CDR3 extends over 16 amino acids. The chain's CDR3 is CASSLSDGTSGNTIYF. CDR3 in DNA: TGTGCCAGCAGCTTATCCGACGGGACTTCTGGAAACACCATATATTTT.

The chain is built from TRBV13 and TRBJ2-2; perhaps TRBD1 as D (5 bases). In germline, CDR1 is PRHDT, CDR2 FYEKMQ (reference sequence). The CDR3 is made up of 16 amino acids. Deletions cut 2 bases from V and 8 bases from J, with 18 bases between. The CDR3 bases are TGTGCCAGCAGCTTAATGGTGTCAGGGATACCTGGGGAGCTGTTTTTT. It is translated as CASSLMVSGIPGELFF.

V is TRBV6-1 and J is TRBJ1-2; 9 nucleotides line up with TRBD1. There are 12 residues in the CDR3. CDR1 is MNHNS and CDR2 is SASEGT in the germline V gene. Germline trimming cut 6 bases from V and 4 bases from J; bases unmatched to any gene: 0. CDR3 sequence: CASRGQGYGYTF. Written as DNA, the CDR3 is TGTGCCAGCAGGGGACAGGGCTATGGCTACACCTTC.

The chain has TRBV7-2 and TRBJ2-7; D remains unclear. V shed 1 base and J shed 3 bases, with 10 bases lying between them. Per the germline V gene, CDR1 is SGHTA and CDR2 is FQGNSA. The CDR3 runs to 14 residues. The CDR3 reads CASSLGAGFYEQYF. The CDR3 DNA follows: TGTGCCAGCAGCTTAGGGGCAGGTTTCTACGAGCAGTACTTC. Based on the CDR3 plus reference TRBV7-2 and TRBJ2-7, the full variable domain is GAGVSQSPSNKVTEKGKDVELRCDPISGHTALYWYRQSLGQGLEFLIYFQGNSAPDKSGLPSDRFSAERTGGSVSTLTIQRTQQEDSAVYLCASSLGAGFYEQYFGPGTRLTVT.

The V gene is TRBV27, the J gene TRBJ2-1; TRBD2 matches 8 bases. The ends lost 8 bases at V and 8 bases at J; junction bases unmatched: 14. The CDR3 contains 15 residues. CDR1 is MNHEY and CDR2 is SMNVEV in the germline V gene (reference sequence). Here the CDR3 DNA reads TGTGCCAGCCTACCTTTGGGTAGCGGGATGTATGAGCAGTTCTTC. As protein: CASLPLGSGMYEQFF.

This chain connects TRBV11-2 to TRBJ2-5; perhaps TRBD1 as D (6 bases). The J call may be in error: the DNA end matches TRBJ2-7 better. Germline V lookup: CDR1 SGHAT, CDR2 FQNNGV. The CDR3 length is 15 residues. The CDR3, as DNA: TGTGCCAGCAGCTCTCTCAGGGGTAGGGGCTACGAGCAGTACTTC. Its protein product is CASSSLRGRGYEQYF.

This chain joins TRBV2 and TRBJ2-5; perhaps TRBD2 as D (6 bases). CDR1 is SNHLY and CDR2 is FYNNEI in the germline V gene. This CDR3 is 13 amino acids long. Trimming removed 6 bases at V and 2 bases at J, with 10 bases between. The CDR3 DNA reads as TGTGCCAGCAGGGTCGGGGGTCAAGAGACCCAGTACTTC. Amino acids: CASRVGGQETQYF.

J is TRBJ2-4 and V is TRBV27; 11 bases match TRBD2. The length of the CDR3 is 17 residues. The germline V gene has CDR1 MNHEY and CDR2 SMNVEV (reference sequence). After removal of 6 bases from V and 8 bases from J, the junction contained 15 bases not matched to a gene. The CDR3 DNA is TGTGCCAGCAGGCGTACGGCACTAGCGGGAGTTACATACATTCAGTACTTC. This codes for CASRRTALAGVTYIQYF.

The CDR3 here is CASSLATPDSYEQYF. Here the CDR3 DNA reads TGTGCCAGCAGCTTAGCTACCCCGGACAGCTACGAGCAGTACTTC. This rearrangement joins TRBV11-2 to TRBJ2-7; tentatively, D is TRBD1 (6 bases). This CDR3 is built from 15 residues. V lost 1 base, J lost 3 bases, and 13 bases lay in between. Germline V lookup: CDR1 SGHAT, CDR2 FQNNGV.

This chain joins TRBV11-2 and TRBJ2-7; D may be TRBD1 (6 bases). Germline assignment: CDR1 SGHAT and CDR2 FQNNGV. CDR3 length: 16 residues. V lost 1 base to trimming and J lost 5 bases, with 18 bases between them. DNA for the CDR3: TGTGCCAGCAGCTTAGCCCGGCAGGGGATTAGTGACGAGCAGTACTTC. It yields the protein CASSLARQGISDEQYF.

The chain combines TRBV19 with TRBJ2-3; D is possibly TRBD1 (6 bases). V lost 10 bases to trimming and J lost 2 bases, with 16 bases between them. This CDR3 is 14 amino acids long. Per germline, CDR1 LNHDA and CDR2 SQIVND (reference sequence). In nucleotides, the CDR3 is TGTGCCACAGCTACCCAGGGGACCACAGATACGCAGTATTTT. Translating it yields CATATQGTTDTQYF.

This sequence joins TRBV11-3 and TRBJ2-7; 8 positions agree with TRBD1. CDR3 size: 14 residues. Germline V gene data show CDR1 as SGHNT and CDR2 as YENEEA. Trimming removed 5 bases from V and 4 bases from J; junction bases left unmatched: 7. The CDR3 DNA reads TGTGCCAGCAGCCACGGGACAGGAGATTACGAGCAGTACTTC. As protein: CASSHGTGDYEQYF.

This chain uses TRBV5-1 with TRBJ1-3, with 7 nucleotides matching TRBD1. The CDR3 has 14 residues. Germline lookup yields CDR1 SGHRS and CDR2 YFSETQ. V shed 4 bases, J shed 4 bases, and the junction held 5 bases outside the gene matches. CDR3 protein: CASSEGGLGNTIYF. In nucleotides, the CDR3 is TGCGCCAGCAGCGAAGGGGGCCTAGGAAACACCATATATTTT.

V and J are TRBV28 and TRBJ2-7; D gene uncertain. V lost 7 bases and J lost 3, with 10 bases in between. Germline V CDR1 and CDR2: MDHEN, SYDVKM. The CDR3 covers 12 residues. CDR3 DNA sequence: TGTGCCAGCACCTCGAGGAGCTACGAGCAGTACTTC. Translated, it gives CASTSRSYEQYF. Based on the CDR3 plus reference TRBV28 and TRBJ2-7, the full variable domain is DVKVTQSSRYLVKRTGEKVFLECVQDMDHENMFWYRQDPGLGLRLIYFSYDVKMKEKGDIPEGYSVSREKKERFSLILESASTNQTSMYLCASTSRSYEQYFGPGTRLTVT.

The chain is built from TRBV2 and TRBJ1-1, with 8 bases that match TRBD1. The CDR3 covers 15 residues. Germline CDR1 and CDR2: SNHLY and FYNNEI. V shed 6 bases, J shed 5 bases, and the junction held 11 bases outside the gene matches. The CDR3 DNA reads TGTGCCAGCAGGCGAGGGACAGGCCTTGCGACTGAAGCTTTCTTT. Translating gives CASRRGTGLATEAFF.

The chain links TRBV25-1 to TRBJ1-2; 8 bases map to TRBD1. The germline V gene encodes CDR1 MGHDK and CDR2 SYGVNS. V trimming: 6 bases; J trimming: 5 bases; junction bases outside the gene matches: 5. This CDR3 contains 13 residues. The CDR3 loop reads CASRGGTGYGYTF. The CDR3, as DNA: TGTGCCAGCAGGGGAGGGACAGGATATGGCTACACCTTC.

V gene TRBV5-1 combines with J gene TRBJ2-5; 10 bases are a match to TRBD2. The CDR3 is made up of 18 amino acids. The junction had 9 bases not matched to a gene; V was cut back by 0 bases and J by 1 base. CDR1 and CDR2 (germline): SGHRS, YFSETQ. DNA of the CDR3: TGCGCCAGCAGCTTGGGGCGGACTAGCGGAGAAATCCAAGAGACCCAGTACTTC. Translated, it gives CASSLGRTSGEIQETQYF.

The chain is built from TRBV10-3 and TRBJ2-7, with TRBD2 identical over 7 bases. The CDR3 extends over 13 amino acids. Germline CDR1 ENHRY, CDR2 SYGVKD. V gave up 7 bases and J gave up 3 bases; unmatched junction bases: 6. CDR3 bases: TGTGCCATCAATCTTGGCGGGAGCTACGAGCAGTACTTC. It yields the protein CAINLGGSYEQYF.

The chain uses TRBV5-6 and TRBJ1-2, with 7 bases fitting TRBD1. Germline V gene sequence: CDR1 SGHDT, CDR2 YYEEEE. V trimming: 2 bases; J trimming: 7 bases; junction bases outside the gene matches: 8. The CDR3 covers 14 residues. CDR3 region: CASSLGGAAGGYTF. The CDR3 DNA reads TGTGCCAGCAGCTTAGGGGGCGCGGCAGGTGGCTACACCTTC.

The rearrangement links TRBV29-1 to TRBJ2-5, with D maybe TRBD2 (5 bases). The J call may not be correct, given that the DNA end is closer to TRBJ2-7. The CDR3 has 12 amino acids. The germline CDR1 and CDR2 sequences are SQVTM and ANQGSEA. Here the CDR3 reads CSVRPGGGEQYF. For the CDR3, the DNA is TGCAGCGTTCGCCCCGGAGGTGGCGAGCAGTACTTC.